This T cell receptor beta chain was profiled in a study of blood T cell repertoires in COVID-19. Germline CDR1 and CDR2: MNHEY and SVGEGT. The CDR3 has 13 amino acids. Trimming took off 4 bases at V and 6 bases at J, with 10 bases between the two ends. Source study methods: Scientists estimated how many nucleated cells there were by amplifying reference gene primers. Assay used: immunoSEQ multiplex PCR; TCRdb lists only in-frame clones, some missing. That table supplies the V and J calls and clone size; D and trimming were determined from the DNA. The sample has some 200,000 clones, about 79% seen once.

What was sequenced was peripheral blood. The chain carries TRBV6-2 or TRBV6-3 and TRBJ1-5; D possibly corresponds to TRBD1 (5 bases). This sequence originates from a man aged 45-65 years with active or convalescent COVID-19. CDR3 loop: CASSWGVGQPQHF. In DNA, the CDR3 is TGTGCCAGCAGTTGGGGGGTGGGTCAGCCCCAGCATTTT.